These 26 T cell receptor beta chains came from one sample sequenced in a study of T cells in localized non-small cell lung cancer (dated by TCRdb to 2018 to 2020). The library was obtained by the immunoSEQ multiplex PCR assay. This is the immuneACCESS table as TCRdb keeps it, with only in-frame sequences that have V and J called. A part of the clones is gone; compared with another copy, unresolved V genes explain less than half, and the rest is unexplained. Recorded for this sample are around 33,000 clones; roughly 87% of them occurred a single time. The ten biggest clones cover about 7.7% of the sample. The source was peripheral blood, collected before any cancer treatment. The receptors derive from a woman aged 35-75 years with stage I lung adenocarcinoma.

The chain links TRBV19 to TRBJ1-4; the D gene is possibly TRBD1 (6 bases). The CDR3 sequence is 12 residues long. The V gene's germline CDR1 is LNHDA and CDR2 SQIVND (reference sequence). Trimming took 10 bases from V and 7 from J, leaving 13 bases between them. This CDR3 is CATGQKIEKLFF. The CDR3, as DNA: TGTGCCACAGGACAGAAGATTGAAAAACTGTTTTTT.

Notes on this clone: This same CDR3 is encoded by further DNA sequences in the sample. This sequence joins TRBV5-1 and TRBJ2-3, with D possibly being TRBD2 (5 bases). The CDR3 extends over 14 amino acids. V lost 2 bases to trimming and J lost 2 bases, with 9 bases between them. Germline V CDR1 and CDR2: SGHRS, YFSETQ. The CDR3 here is CASSFGVDTDTQYF. Written as DNA, the CDR3 is TGCGCCAGCAGCTTCGGGGTAGACACAGATACGCAGTATTTT. Full variable domain (outside the CDR3, taken from reference TRBV5-1 and TRBJ2-3): KAGVTQTPRYLIKTRGQQVTLSCSPISGHRSVSWYQQTPGQGLQFLFEYFSETQRNKGNFPGRFSGRQFSNSRSEMNVSTLELGDSALYLCASSFGVDTDTQYFGPGTRLTVL.

The CDR3: CASRVTGARHEKLFF. The CDR3 DNA sequence: TGTGCCAGCAGGGTGACAGGGGCCAGACATGAAAAACTGTTTTTT. This chain joins TRBV2 and TRBJ1-4; 8 nucleotides line up with TRBD1. The CDR3 is made up of 15 amino acids. Germline V gene sequence: CDR1 SNHLY, CDR2 FYNNEI. J was trimmed by 6 bases and V by 6 bases; bases with no gene match: 9.

The chain recombines TRBV18 with TRBJ1-2; no reliable D call. V was shortened by 3 bases and J by 4 bases, with 9 bases between the two germline ends. This CDR3 contains 13 residues. Germline V CDR1 and CDR2: KGHSH, LQKENI. CDR3 bases: TGTGCCAGCTCACCGGACGGACCCTATGGCTACACCTTC. Amino acid sequence: CASSPDGPYGYTF.

The chain couples TRBV2 to TRBJ2-3; D is perhaps TRBD2 (5 bases). With 2 bases removed from V and 2 bases from J, the gap between germline ends came to 11 bases. Germline V CDR1 and CDR2: SNHLY, FYNNEI. The CDR3 is 15 residues long. The CDR3: CASSESRRNTDTQYF. CDR3 DNA: TGTGCCAGCAGTGAAAGCAGGAGGAACACAGATACGCAGTATTTT.

This clone has only one observation. The CDR3 loop reads CASSPRGPTEAFF. CDR3 nucleotides: TGTGCCAGCAGCCCCAGGGGGCCGACTGAAGCTTTCTTT. V is TRBV28 and J is TRBJ1-1; 8 positions match TRBD1. CDR3 length equals 13 residues. Germline V gives CDR1 MDHEN, CDR2 SYDVKM. J lost 5 bases, V lost 6 bases, and 5 bases had no gene match.

The V call is TRBV5-5, the J call TRBJ1-1; TRBD1 agrees at 9 bases. Germline CDR1 and CDR2: SGHKS and YYEKEE (reference sequence). Trimming removed 4 bases from V and 2 bases from J; junction bases left unmatched: 9. The CDR3 sequence is 16 residues long. CDR3 in amino acids: CASSPLPGQGNTEAFF. Written as DNA, the CDR3 is TGTGCCAGCAGCCCCTTACCGGGACAGGGTAACACTGAAGCTTTCTTT.

The V gene is TRBV19, the J gene TRBJ1-5, with TRBD1 identical over 7 bases. The V gene's germline CDR1 is LNHDA and CDR2 SQIVND (reference sequence). The junction had 10 bases not matched to a gene; V was cut back by 3 bases and J by 5 bases. This CDR3 comprises 16 residues. The CDR3 spells CASSMGGGRRDQPQHF. The CDR3 region has the DNA TGTGCCAGTAGTATGGGAGGGGGCCGAAGGGATCAGCCCCAGCATTTT.

The chain combines TRBV7-2 with TRBJ1-1, with 8 bases matching TRBD1. V gave up 5 bases and J gave up 5 bases; unmatched junction bases: 7. From germline, CDR1 is SGHTA and CDR2 FQGNSA. The CDR3 contains 14 residues. CDR3 coding DNA: TGTGCCAGCAGCCCTCAGGGGGCGTATACTGAAGCTTTCTTT. Translating gives CASSPQGAYTEAFF.

The chain is built from TRBV5-1 and TRBJ1-1; the match to TRBD1 covers 7 bases. This CDR3 is 16 amino acids long. CDR1 SGHRS and CDR2 YFSETQ come from the germline V gene. V gave up 4 bases and J gave up 1 base; unmatched junction bases: 10. CDR3 region: CASSLRGQAQNTEAFF. The DNA of the CDR3 is TGCGCCAGCAGCCTACGAGGACAGGCCCAGAACACTGAAGCTTTCTTT.

This clone has just a few counts. The chain recombines TRBV28 with TRBJ1-2; weak D call: TRBD1 (6 bases). The CDR3 extends over 14 amino acids. Germline assignment: CDR1 MDHEN and CDR2 SYDVKM. Trimming shortened V by 5 bases and J by 6 bases, and 16 bases separated the two germline ends. CDR3 nucleotides: TGTGCCAGCAGTCGTCCCGGGGGGCGGGATGGCTACACCTTC. The encoded protein is CASSRPGGRDGYTF.

The rearrangement joins TRBV2 to TRBJ2-5; D could derive from TRBD1 or TRBD2 (5 bases each). Per the germline V gene, CDR1 is SNHLY and CDR2 is FYNNEI. Trimming removed 6 bases at V and 9 bases at J, with 17 bases between. The CDR3 extends over 13 amino acids. Written as DNA, the CDR3 is TGTGCCAGCAGGGACTGGGGGTCAGGTGCCCAGTACTTC. Residues: CASRDWGSGAQYF. Full variable domain (missing parts from reference TRBV2 and TRBJ2-5): EPEVTQTPSHQVTQMGQEVILRCVPISNHLYFYWYRQILGQKVEFLVSFYNNEISEKSEIFDDQFSVERPDGSNFTLKIRSTKLEDSAMYFCASRDWGSGAQYFGPGTRLLVL.

In this sample, this clone turned up once. V and J are TRBV7-3 and TRBJ2-2; D remains ambiguous. The germline V gene has CDR1 SGHTA and CDR2 FQGTGA. V was trimmed by 6 bases and J by 8 bases, leaving 13 bases between them. The CDR3 totals 13 residues. This CDR3 reads CASSLRAGGELFF. The CDR3 coding sequence is TGTGCCAGCAGTCTTAGAGCTGGGGGGGAGCTGTTTTTT.

The V call is TRBV6-5, the J call TRBJ2-3, with D possibly being TRBD1 (5 bases). CDR3 length: 15 residues. Trimming left V 4 bases short and J 3 bases short, with 14 bases between. CDR1 is MNHEY, CDR2 SVGAGI, per germline. The CDR3: CASSFRGWGTDTQYF. The DNA for the CDR3 is TGTGCCAGCAGTTTTAGGGGATGGGGTACAGATACGCAGTATTTT.

In nucleotides, the CDR3 is TGTGCCAGCAGCCCGACAGGGCGGTTAGACGGCTACACCTTC. Amino acid sequence: CASSPTGRLDGYTF. The J gene is TRBJ1-2, the V gene TRBV5-6; 7 positions match TRBD1. Germline V gene lookup returns CDR1 SGHDT and CDR2 YYEEEE. Germline trimming cut 4 bases from V and 8 bases from J; bases unmatched to any gene: 11. The CDR3 sequence is 14 residues long.

The J gene is TRBJ1-5, the V gene TRBV19; D not resolved. Germline V gives CDR1 LNHDA, CDR2 SQIVND (reference sequence). The length of the CDR3 is 14 residues. V shed 9 bases and J shed 3 bases, with 15 bases lying between them. In nucleotides, the CDR3 is TGTGCCAGCGGTCCCGCCGCCGACAATCAGCCCCAGCATTTT. Encoded protein: CASGPAADNQPQHF.

The chain links TRBV5-1 to TRBJ2-7; the match to TRBD1 covers 8 bases. V gave up 4 bases and J gave up 0 bases; unmatched junction bases: 3. The CDR3 contains 14 residues. The germline V gene encodes CDR1 SGHRS and CDR2 YFSETQ. As DNA, the CDR3 is TGCGCCAGCAGCCCTACAGGGGGCTCCTACGAGCAGTACTTC. Encoded protein: CASSPTGGSYEQYF.

The V gene is TRBV9, the J gene TRBJ1-1, with D uncertain. Per the germline V gene, CDR1 is SGDLS and CDR2 is YYNGEE. This CDR3 region has 14 residues. Trimming removed 0 bases at V and 2 bases at J, with 8 bases between. This chain's CDR3 is CASSVGQLNTEAFF. CDR3 in DNA: TGTGCCAGCAGCGTAGGGCAGCTCAACACTGAAGCTTTCTTT.

This clone was seen a handful of times. The chain joins TRBV6-1 to TRBJ1-6; 8 bases are a match to TRBD1. The CDR3 has 15 residues. With V trimmed by 7 bases and J by 8 bases, 10 bases remained unmatched. Germline lookup yields CDR1 MNHNS and CDR2 SASEGT. The CDR3 sequence is CASIGGLTGDSPLHF. The CDR3 nucleotides are TGTGCCAGCATTGGAGGCCTGACAGGGGATTCACCCCTCCACTTT.

The CDR3 DNA sequence: TGTGCCAGCAGTGTAGGGTATTCACCCCTCCACTTT. It yields the protein CASSVGYSPLHF. This chain links TRBV6-1 with TRBJ1-6, with D hard to call. The CDR3 runs 12 residues. The germline V gene has CDR1 MNHNS and CDR2 SASEGT. The V end lost 4 bases, the J end lost 8 bases, and 6 bases lay between the germline ends.

The V gene is TRBV28, the J gene TRBJ1-2; D possibly corresponds to TRBD1 (6 bases). Germline CDR1 and CDR2: MDHEN and SYDVKM. This CDR3 comprises 15 residues. The germline V and J ends were trimmed by 5 bases and 8 bases, with 21 bases remaining between them. CDR3 sequence reads: CASSNRMGGHQGYTF. The DNA of the CDR3 is TGTGCCAGCAGTAACCGCATGGGGGGACATCAAGGCTACACCTTC.

This clone came up a few times. The V and J genes are TRBV27 and TRBJ2-7, with a possible D match to TRBD1 (6 bases). Between the trimmed V and J ends, which lost 3 bases and 2 bases, there was a span of 17 bases. Germline CDR1 MNHEY, CDR2 SMNVEV (reference sequence). The CDR3 is made up of 16 amino acids. In DNA form, the CDR3 reads TGTGCCAGCAGTTTGGGCCCAGGGGTTCCTCCCTACGAGCAGTACTTC. This sequence encodes CASSLGPGVPPYEQYF.

The chain couples TRBV5-4 to TRBJ2-3; D gene ambiguous. This CDR3 region has 14 residues. Germline V CDR1 and CDR2: SGHNT, YYREEE (reference sequence). V lost 6 bases and J lost 2, with 13 bases in between. The CDR3 is CASTAAAVTDTQYF. The DNA of the CDR3 is TGTGCCAGCACCGCCGCCGCGGTCACAGATACGCAGTATTTT.

The J gene is TRBJ1-5, the V gene TRBV5-6, with TRBD1 matching over 8 bases. The CDR3 contains 13 residues. Germline loops: CDR1 SGHDT, CDR2 YYEEEE. The J segment lost 10 bases and the V segment lost 4 bases, leaving 7 bases of the junction unmatched. CDR3 nucleotide sequence: TGTGCCAGCAGCCGGGACAGGAGCGAACCCCAGCATTTT. It encodes CASSRDRSEPQHF.

V and J are TRBV4-1 and TRBJ1-1; 9 bases match TRBD1. This CDR3 spans 15 amino acids. Trimming removed 4 bases from V and 4 bases from J; junction bases left unmatched: 7. Germline V gene lookup returns CDR1 MGHRA and CDR2 YSYEKL. CDR3 sequence (DNA): TGCGCCAGCAGCCGAAAACAGGGGGCTGGCACTGAAGCTTTCTTT. It yields the protein CASSRKQGAGTEAFF.

This chain uses TRBV19 with TRBJ1-3; D is uncertain. The V and J ends lost 1 base and 4 bases respectively, with 8 bases between them. Germline lookup yields CDR1 LNHDA and CDR2 SQIVND (reference sequence). The CDR3 loop spans 14 amino acids. The CDR3 DNA reads as TGTGCCAGTAGTATAGGGGGTTCCGGAAACACCATATATTTT. Translated: CASSIGGSGNTIYF.